This TCR beta chain was sequenced for a study of tumor-infiltrating lymphocytes in primary liver carcinoma. Starting material for RNA and DNA co-extraction consisted of about 20-32 mg of unsorted bulk tissue. Concerning this clonotype itself: Its target is unknown.

Losses at the gene ends were 5 bases for V and 0 bases for J; bases not matched to a gene: 5. Germline lookup yields CDR1 MNHEY and CDR2 SVGEGT. The CDR3 runs to 16 residues. The researchers produced TCR beta cDNA from 500 to 550 ng total RNA with a constant-region primer. Construction of TCR beta libraries relied on three successive nested multiplex PCR rounds employing slightly modified ARM-PCR. Running 10 cycles apiece, the first two PCR rounds relied on TRBV1-TRBV30 forward primers together with a C-beta reverse primer. Via MiXCR, TCRdb re-called the multiplex PCR reads, giving one row per CDR3 protein. The sample contains 150,000 to 200,000 distinct CDR3 sequences, approximately 86% of which appear only once. Study findings and constraints: Found in all five tumor regions were only about 8-25% of top clones.

This chain joins TRBV6-2 or TRBV6-3 and TRBJ2-1, with 9 bases aligning to TRBD1. The TCR originated in a man aged 40-49 years with primary liver carcinoma and hepatitis B virus infection. Sequencing was done on a sample of tumor tissue from primary liver carcinoma. This CDR3 reads CASSPLGQGSYNEQFF. The CDR3 DNA sequence: TGTGCCAGCAGTCCACTGGGACAGGGCTCCTACAATGAGCAGTTCTTC.